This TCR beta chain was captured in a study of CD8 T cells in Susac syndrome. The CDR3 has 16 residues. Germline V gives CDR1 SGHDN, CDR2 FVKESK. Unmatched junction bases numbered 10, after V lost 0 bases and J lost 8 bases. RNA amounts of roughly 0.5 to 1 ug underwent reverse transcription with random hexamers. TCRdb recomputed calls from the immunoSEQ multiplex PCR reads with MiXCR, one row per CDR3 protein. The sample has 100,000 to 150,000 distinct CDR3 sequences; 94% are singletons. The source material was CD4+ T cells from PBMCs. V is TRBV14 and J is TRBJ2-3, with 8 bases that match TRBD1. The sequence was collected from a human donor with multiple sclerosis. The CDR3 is CASSQEPRGPVGTQYF. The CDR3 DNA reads TGTGCCAGCAGCCAAGAACCCAGGGGGCCAGTTGGTACGCAGTATTTT.